This is a list of T cell receptor beta chains from one sample in a study of post-analysis software for immune sequencing data. TCRdb recomputed calls from the PCR reads with MiXCR, one row per CDR3 protein. The table shows some 700,000 distinct CDR3 sequences, with approximately 59% occurring only once. Sequences were obtained from blood. The receptors come from a girl aged 2-10 years with multiple sclerosis. Each CDR3 is given with its conserved first and last residue. The D gene is left open where the match is weak. Size is stated for part of the rows, as once, few or many counts, or as a class when the clone is expanded.

abundance | len | j_gene | v_gene | d_gene | CDR3aa | CDR3nt
NA | 15 | TRBJ2-7 | TRBV5-1 | NA | CASSLAPQLSYEQYF | TGCGCCAGCAGCTTGGCCCCGCAATTGTCCTACGAGCAGTACTTC
few | 17 | TRBJ2-5 | TRBV6-6 | NA | CASSYSMAGVYQETQYF | TGTGCCAGCAGTTACTCGATGGCAGGGGTTTACCAAGAGACCCAGTACTTC
NA | 14 | TRBJ1-5 | TRBV27 | TRBD1 | CASSFTGGDQPQHF | TGTGCCAGCAGTTTTACAGGGGGCGATCAGCCCCAGCATTTT
NA | 16 | TRBJ2-1 | TRBV24-1 | NA | CATSEDAGSPYNEQFF | TGTGCCACCAGTGAAGACGCAGGATCGCCTTACAATGAGCAGTTCTTC
NA | 15 | TRBJ2-1 | TRBV5-1 | TRBD2 | CASSSLAGLYNEQFF | TGCGCCAGCAGCTCTCTAGCGGGGTTATACAATGAGCAGTTCTTC
NA | 15 | TRBJ2-6 | TRBV5-1 | NA | CASRIAEGGANVLTF | TGCGCCAGCAGAATAGCTGAGGGTGGGGCCAACGTCCTGACTTTC
once | 15 | TRBJ2-1 | TRBV15 | TRBD1 | CATSMDRGTDNEQFF | TGTGCCACCAGTATGGACAGGGGCACCGACAATGAGCAGTTCTTC
NA | 15 | TRBJ2-2 | TRBV9 | TRBD2 | CASRPLAGGTGELFF | TGTGCCAGCAGACCCCTAGCGGGAGGGACCGGGGAGCTGTTTTTT
NA | 14 | TRBJ2-7 | TRBV4-1 | TRBD1 | CASAGQVLAYEQYF | TGCGCCAGCGCTGGACAGGTCTTAGCCTACGAGCAGTACTTC
NA | 14 | TRBJ2-1 | TRBV11-2 | NA | CASSGLKGGNEQFF | TGTGCCAGCAGCGGCCTAAAGGGGGGGAATGAGCAGTTCTTC
NA | 15 | TRBJ2-1 | TRBV10-3 | NA | CAISESGPGGNEQFF | TGTGCCATCAGTGAGTCGGGACCCGGAGGAAATGAGCAGTTCTTC
few | 15 | TRBJ2-5 | TRBV5-5 | NA | CASSWGDRAQETQYF | TGTGCCAGCAGCTGGGGGGACAGAGCCCAAGAGACCCAGTACTTC
few | 14 | TRBJ2-7 | TRBV6-6 | TRBD2 | CASSYRDYFYEQYF | TGTGCCAGCAGTTACCGGGACTACTTCTACGAGCAGTACTTC
NA | 15 | TRBJ2-4 | TRBV20-1 | NA | CSARDPGRAKNIQYF | TGCAGTGCTAGAGATCCGGGGAGGGCCAAAAACATTCAGTACTTC
NA | 18 | TRBJ2-5 | TRBV9 | NA | CASSAPKMFDSDWETQYF | TGTGCCAGCAGCGCCCCCAAGATGTTTGACTCCGACTGGGAGACCCAGTACTTC
NA | 16 | TRBJ2-6 | TRBV24-1 | NA | CATSDYQGRGANVLTF | TGTGCCACCAGTGATTATCAGGGCCGCGGGGCCAACGTCCTGACTTTC
few | 16 | TRBJ2-1 | TRBV6-2/TRBV6-3 | TRBD2 | CASLSGGSRPRNEQFF | TGTGCCAGCCTGAGCGGGGGCTCTCGTCCCCGCAATGAGCAGTTCTTC
NA | 12 | TRBJ2-1 | TRBV5-1 | NA | CASSLYADEQFF | TGCGCCAGCAGCTTGTATGCCGATGAGCAGTTCTTC
NA | 13 | TRBJ2-1 | TRBV5-1 | TRBD2 | CASSSGRLYEQFF | TGCGCCAGCTCTAGCGGGAGACTCTATGAGCAGTTCTTC
NA | 17 | TRBJ2-6 | TRBV11-1 | NA | CASSPTGTVSGANVLTF | TGTGCCAGCAGCCCGACAGGGACTGTTTCCGGGGCCAACGTCCTGACTTTC
NA | 13 | TRBJ2-1 | TRBV25-1 | TRBD2 | CAIRGGSYNEQFF | TGTGCCATAAGGGGAGGGTCCTACAATGAGCAGTTCTTC
NA | 14 | TRBJ2-5 | TRBV29-1 | NA | CSVEGRLAQETQYF | TGCAGCGTTGAAGGTCGACTCGCCCAAGAGACCCAGTACTTC
NA | 15 | TRBJ1-6 | TRBV7-2 | NA | CASSLLGQNRSPLHF | TGTGCCAGCAGCTTATTGGGACAAAATCGTTCACCCCTCCACTTT
NA | 15 | TRBJ2-7 | TRBV12-3/TRBV12-4 | TRBD2 | CASSSSGGVPREQYF | TGTGCCAGCAGTTCCTCTGGGGGGGTGCCTCGGGAGCAGTACTTC
few | 15 | TRBJ2-5 | TRBV3-1 | NA | CASSQSGGVQETQYF | TGTGCCAGCAGCCAATCGGGGGGCGTCCAAGAGACCCAGTACTTC
few | 13 | TRBJ1-2 | TRBV15 | NA | CATSREGNYGYTF | TGTGCCACCAGCAGAGAAGGAAACTATGGCTACACCTTC
few | 14 | TRBJ1-2 | TRBV5-1 | TRBD1 | CASSLGTGDYGYTF | TGTGCCAGCAGTTTGGGGACAGGGGACTATGGCTACACCTTC
few | 13 | TRBJ2-5 | TRBV5-1 | TRBD2 | CASSVAGVQTQYF | TGCGCCAGCAGCGTAGCGGGAGTACAGACCCAGTACTTC
NA | 14 | TRBJ2-7 | TRBV12-3/TRBV12-4 | NA | CASSLFTPSYEQYF | TGTGCCAGCAGTTTATTCACCCCGTCCTACGAGCAGTACTTC
NA | 15 | TRBJ2-7 | TRBV11-2 | NA | CASSLPPRSVYEQYF | TGTGCCAGCAGCTTACCCCCGCGGAGTGTCTACGAGCAGTACTTC
few | 15 | TRBJ1-2 | TRBV5-5 | TRBD1 | CASILRDRVDYGYTF | TGTGCCAGCATCCTCCGGGACAGGGTAGACTATGGCTACACCTTC
NA | 16 | TRBJ1-5 | TRBV2 | NA | CASSGNRDYSNQPQHF | TGTGCCAGCAGTGGCAACAGGGACTATAGCAATCAGCCCCAGCATTTT
few | 14 | TRBJ2-5 | TRBV7-2 | NA | CASSAGSVGETQYF | TGTGCCAGCAGCGCCGGGAGTGTCGGAGAGACCCAGTACTTC
NA | 15 | TRBJ2-1 | TRBV12-3/TRBV12-4 | TRBD2 | CASSWTTSGYNEQFF | TGTGCCAGCAGTTGGACGACTAGCGGATACAATGAGCAGTTCTTC
NA | 13 | TRBJ2-5 | TRBV6-2/TRBV6-3 | TRBD2 | CASRELAEETQYF | TGTGCCAGCAGAGAACTAGCGGAAGAGACCCAGTACTTC
NA | 16 | TRBJ2-1 | TRBV6-6 | NA | CATQKTTRQKDNEQFF | TGTGCCACCCAGAAAACGACCCGGCAGAAAGACAATGAGCAGTTCTTC
NA | 14 | TRBJ2-1 | TRBV20-1 | TRBD2 | CSANDLAVPNEQFF | TGCAGTGCTAATGACCTAGCGGTCCCCAATGAGCAGTTCTTC
once | 15 | TRBJ2-3 | TRBV5-1 | NA | CASSAGTPSTDTQYF | TGCGCCAGCAGCGCCGGGACACCTAGCACAGATACGCAGTATTTT
NA | 16 | TRBJ2-4 | TRBV10-3 | TRBD1 | CATIRETGGARGEQYF | TGTGCCACCATACGAGAAACAGGGGGCGCTAGGGGGGAGCAGTACTTC
few | 15 | TRBJ1-5 | TRBV5-1 | NA | CASSLGGHEFQPQHF | TGCGCCAGCAGCTTGGGGGGGCATGAATTTCAGCCCCAGCATTTT
NA | 13 | TRBJ2-3 | TRBV7-9 | NA | CASSWLVSDTQYF | TGTGCCAGCAGCTGGCTAGTGTCAGATACGCAGTATTTT
NA | 15 | TRBJ2-5 | TRBV20-1 | NA | CSATPIASPKETQYF | TGCAGTGCTACCCCTATAGCGAGCCCAAAAGAGACCCAGTACTTC
NA | 18 | TRBJ2-7 | TRBV21-1 | NA | CASSKEEGSASPSYEQYF | TGTGCCAGCAGCAAAGAGGAGGGATCGGCCTCTCCCTCCTACGAGCAGTACTTC
once | 16 | TRBJ2-6 | TRBV29-1 | NA | CSVEDAGGPGANVRTF | TGCAGCGTTGAGGACGCTGGTGGGCCTGGGGCCAACGTCCGGACTTTC
NA | 13 | TRBJ1-2 | TRBV7-2 | NA | CASSPGTLGGYTF | TGTGCCAGCAGCCCCGGGACTCTTGGGGGCTACACCTTC
NA | 13 | TRBJ2-5 | TRBV5-6 | TRBD2 | CGSSGGTEETQYF | TGTGGCAGCAGCGGGGGGACGGAAGAGACCCAGTACTTC
NA | 12 | TRBJ2-5 | TRBV20-1 | NA | CSAEESGETQYF | TGCAGTGCCGAAGAGAGCGGAGAGACCCAGTACTTC
few | 13 | TRBJ1-4 | TRBV7-9 | NA | CASSLAQGEKLFF | TGTGCCAGCAGCTTAGCGCAGGGTGAAAAACTGTTTTTT